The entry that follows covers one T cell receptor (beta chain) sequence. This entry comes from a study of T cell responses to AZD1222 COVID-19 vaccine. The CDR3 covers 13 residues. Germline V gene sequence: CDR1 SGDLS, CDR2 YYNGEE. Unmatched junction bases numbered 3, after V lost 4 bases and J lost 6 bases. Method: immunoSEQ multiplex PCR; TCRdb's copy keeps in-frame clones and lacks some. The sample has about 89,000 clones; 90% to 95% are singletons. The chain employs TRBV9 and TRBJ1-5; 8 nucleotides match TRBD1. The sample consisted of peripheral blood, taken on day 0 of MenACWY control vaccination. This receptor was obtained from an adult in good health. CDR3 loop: CASSPGGGQPQHF. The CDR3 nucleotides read TGTGCCAGCAGCCCAGGGGGCGGTCAGCCCCAGCATTTT.